Below, 29 T cell receptor beta chains from the same sample are listed, as sequenced in a study of OX40 agonist ivuxolimab in advanced cancers. This table comes from immunoSEQ multiplex PCR, and its TCRdb copy is limited to in-frame clones, with some not included. The sample includes around 70,000 clones, about four fifths of them seen just once. The material sequenced was CD4+ or CD8+ T cells sorted from blood, taken in a trial of the OX40 agonist ivuxolimab. All receptors come from an adult with an advanced solid tumor such as melanoma, head and neck, liver or kidney cancer.

The chain uses TRBV7-8 and TRBJ2-6; tentative D call: TRBD1 (6 bases). With 1 base removed from V and 2 bases from J, the gap between germline ends came to 18 bases. Germline V gives CDR1 SGHVS, CDR2 FQNEAQ. CDR3 length: 19 amino acids. CDR3 sequence: CASSLVPGTLGPGANVLTF. Written as DNA, the CDR3 is TGTGCCAGCAGCTTAGTCCCCGGGACATTAGGCCCTGGGGCCAACGTCCTGACTTTC.

The rearrangement uses TRBV6-6 and TRBJ2-6, with D hard to call. Germline V CDR1 and CDR2: MNHNY, SVGAGI (reference sequence). The CDR3 spans 14 residues. Trimming pared 0 bases from V and 5 bases from J, leaving 5 bases between. CDR3 bases: TGTGCCAGCAGTTACTCGACGCGGGCCAACGTCCTGACTTTC. It encodes CASSYSTRANVLTF.

The CDR3 here is CASSLVRINSPLHF. CDR3 coding DNA: TGTGCCAGCAGCTTAGTCAGGATTAATTCACCCCTCCACTTT. The rearrangement links TRBV7-2 to TRBJ1-6, with D hard to call. The CDR3 has 14 residues. The V gene's germline CDR1 is SGHTA and CDR2 FQGNSA. V was clipped by 1 base and J by 6 bases, with 7 bases between them.

The chain couples TRBV4-2 to TRBJ2-3; D gene ambiguous. The CDR3 sequence is 13 residues long. Germline V gene lookup returns CDR1 LGHNA and CDR2 YNFKEQ. Trimming left V 2 bases short and J 2 bases short, with 5 bases between. The CDR3 DNA reads as TGTGCCAGCAGCCAAATACTCACAGATACGCAGTATTTT. It encodes CASSQILTDTQYF.

This clone was detected only a few times. CDR3 sequence: CASSFEGGGYTF. The CDR3 DNA reads as TGTGCCAGCAGCTTCGAAGGTGGTGGCTACACCTTC. The V and J genes are TRBV11-2 and TRBJ1-2, with no clear D. V was trimmed by 3 bases and J by 7 bases, leaving 9 bases between them. CDR3 length: 12 amino acids. The germline CDR1 and CDR2 sequences are SGHAT and FQNNGV.

The V call is TRBV25-1, the J call TRBJ2-7; the D gene is possibly TRBD2 (6 bases). The V and J ends lost 5 bases and 0 bases respectively, with 17 bases between them. CDR3 length: 16 residues. Looked up from germline, CDR1 is MGHDK and CDR2 is SYGVNS. CDR3 sequence: CASSSIGGMSSYEQYF. CDR3 DNA sequence: TGTGCCAGCAGTTCAATAGGAGGGATGAGCTCCTACGAGCAGTACTTC.

The chain employs TRBV6-5 and TRBJ2-3, with D hard to call. This CDR3 spans 14 amino acids. V was shortened by 2 bases and J by 4 bases, with 10 bases between the two germline ends. In germline, CDR1 is MNHEY, CDR2 SVGAGI. CDR3 in amino acids: CASSYGQNSDTQYF. The DNA for the CDR3 is TGTGCCAGCAGTTACGGCCAGAACTCAGATACGCAGTATTTT.

The V gene is TRBV6-1, the J gene TRBJ2-5, with D perhaps matching TRBD1 (6 bases). V was cut by 6 bases and J by 5 bases, with 13 bases left in between. This CDR3 has 13 residues. The germline V gene encodes CDR1 MNHNS and CDR2 SASEGT. CDR3 in amino acids: CASRTSGVETQYF. In DNA, the CDR3 is TGTGCCAGCAGGACCTCAGGGGTGGAGACCCAGTACTTC.

The chain has TRBV27 and TRBJ1-1; no clear D gene. CDR3 length: 14 amino acids. CDR1 is MNHEY and CDR2 is SMNVEV in the germline V gene (reference sequence). Trimming removed 3 bases at V and 4 bases at J, with 12 bases between. CDR3 residues: CASSFQPEGTEAFF. The CDR3 DNA follows: TGTGCCAGCAGTTTTCAACCCGAGGGCACTGAAGCTTTCTTT.

The chain recombines TRBV7-9 with TRBJ2-7; 15 bases fit TRBD2. With V trimmed by 5 bases and J by 0 bases, 2 bases remained unmatched. Germline CDR1 is SEHNR and CDR2 is FQNEAQ (reference sequence). CDR3 length: 16 amino acids. The CDR3 sequence: CASSPGLAGGSYEQYF. The CDR3 nucleotides read TGTGCCAGCAGCCCGGGACTAGCGGGGGGCTCCTACGAGCAGTACTTC.

V gene TRBV28 combines with J gene TRBJ2-3, with D perhaps matching TRBD1 (7 bases). V was cut by 5 bases and J by 4 bases, with 16 bases left in between. The germline V gene encodes CDR1 MDHEN and CDR2 SYDVKM. The CDR3 covers 15 residues. The CDR3 DNA is TGTGCCAGCAGTCAGCCTCAGGGGGGTTCAGATACGCAGTATTTT. Translating gives CASSQPQGGSDTQYF.

With regard to this clone: The same CDR3 also results from other DNA sequences found in this sample. This chain connects TRBV9 to TRBJ2-3; D remains unclear. V was shortened by 0 bases and J by 0 bases, with 5 bases between the two germline ends. This CDR3 has 14 residues. The germline V gene encodes CDR1 SGDLS and CDR2 YYNGEE. CDR3 bases: TGTGCCAGCAGCGTAGACTCCAGCACAGATACGCAGTATTTT. This gives the protein CASSVDSSTDTQYF.

The V call is TRBV5-1, the J call TRBJ2-3; possibly TRBD2 for D (7 bases). The germline CDR1 and CDR2 sequences are SGHRS and YFSETQ. V dropped 0 bases and J dropped 2 bases, with 13 bases sitting between them. This CDR3 has 16 amino acids. The CDR3 DNA sequence: TGCGCCAGCAGCTTGGGTGGGGGGGCCCCCACAGATACGCAGTATTTT. Its translation: CASSLGGGAPTDTQYF.

Points on this clone: One end of the junction varies from germline; a read error may be responsible. This chain links TRBV7-7 with TRBJ2-1, with TRBD1 matching over 7 bases. CDR3 length: 14 amino acids. Germline values: CDR1 SSHAT, CDR2 FNYEAQ (reference sequence). This chain's CDR3 is CASSPDRSRNEQFF. In DNA, the CDR3 is TGTGCTAGCAGCCCGGACAGGTCTCGGAATGAGCAGTTCTTC.

This clone has only one observation. V usage is TRBV6-6 and J usage is TRBJ1-2; D perhaps matches TRBD1 (5 bases). V was cut by 1 base and J by 4 bases, with 13 bases left in between. Germline V gene sequence: CDR1 MNHNY, CDR2 SVGAGI (reference sequence). The CDR3 length is 15 residues. The DNA for the CDR3 is TGTGCCAGCAGTTACTACCCAGGGCGGGGCTATGGCTACACCTTC. Protein product: CASSYYPGRGYGYTF.

V is TRBV19 and J is TRBJ2-1, with TRBD2 identical over 12 bases. Germline-derived CDR1 and CDR2 are LNHDA and SQIVND (reference sequence). CDR3 length: 16 residues. J was trimmed by 8 bases and V by 3 bases; bases with no gene match: 8. The CDR3 protein is CASSMRPSGRAYEQFF. The CDR3 DNA reads as TGTGCCAGTAGTATGAGACCTAGCGGGAGGGCCTATGAGCAGTTCTTC.

This clone was found a few times. The chain employs TRBV7-2 and TRBJ2-2; no definite D call. With 5 bases removed from V and 6 bases from J, the gap between germline ends came to 13 bases. Germline CDR1 SGHTA, CDR2 FQGNSA. The CDR3 length is 14 residues. DNA for the CDR3: TGTGCCAGCAGCCCACTACAGTCTGCCGGGGAGCTGTTTTTT. This codes for CASSPLQSAGELFF.

The J gene is TRBJ2-5, the V gene TRBV19; 13 positions match TRBD2. Germline-derived CDR1 and CDR2 are LNHDA and SQIVND (reference sequence). The CDR3 contains 16 residues. Trimming at V came to 6 bases and at J to 3 bases, leaving 7 bases not matched to a gene. The CDR3 loop is CASSLGGTSGKETQYF. The CDR3, as DNA: TGTGCCAGTAGCCTGGGCGGGACTAGCGGGAAAGAGACCCAGTACTTC. Using reference TRBV19 and TRBJ2-5 for the parts outside the CDR3, the full variable domain is DGGITQSPKYLFRKEGQNVTLSCEQNLNHDAMYWYRQDPGQGLRLIYYSQIVNDFQKGDIAEGYSVSREKKESFPLTVTSAQKNPTAFYLCASSLGGTSGKETQYFGPGTRLLVL.

This clone came up once. This chain connects TRBV11-2 to TRBJ2-6; 7 bases fit TRBD1. The CDR3 length is 16 residues. With V trimmed by 7 bases and J by 4 bases, 10 bases remained unmatched. CDR1 and CDR2 from the germline V gene are SGHAT and FQNNGV. CDR3 in amino acids: CASTQSRGSGANVLTF. In DNA, the CDR3 is TGTGCCAGCACCCAGTCCAGGGGGTCCGGGGCCAACGTCCTGACTTTC.

CDR3 bases: TGTGCCACCAGCAGAGATTGGGAAGGGGAGACCCAGTACTTC. Its translation is CATSRDWEGETQYF. This chain joins TRBV15 and TRBJ2-5; D ambiguous. V dropped 0 bases and J dropped 5 bases, with 10 bases sitting between them. CDR1 is LNHNV and CDR2 is YYDKDF in the germline V gene (reference sequence). The CDR3 has 14 residues.

The chain has TRBV28 and TRBJ2-5; possible D gene TRBD2, 6 bases. This CDR3 has 14 residues. Per the germline V gene, CDR1 is MDHEN and CDR2 is SYDVKM. Trimming stripped 3 bases from V and 0 bases from J, with 8 bases between. As DNA, the CDR3 is TGTGCCAGCAGTTTTTGGACTAACCAAGAGACCCAGTACTTC. Its translation: CASSFWTNQETQYF. Full variable domain (outside the CDR3, taken from reference TRBV28 and TRBJ2-5): DVKVTQSSRYLVKRTGEKVFLECVQDMDHENMFWYRQDPGLGLRLIYFSYDVKMKEKGDIPEGYSVSREKKERFSLILESASTNQTSMYLCASSFWTNQETQYFGPGTRLLVL.

The rearrangement joins TRBV28 to TRBJ1-1; D gene uncertain. The V end was cut by 1 base, the J end by 1 base, with 10 bases between. The length of the CDR3 is 15 residues. Looked up from germline, CDR1 is MDHEN and CDR2 is SYDVKM. The CDR3 protein is CASSLSPATNTEAFF. The CDR3 nucleotides read TGTGCCAGCAGTTTATCTCCAGCCACGAACACTGAAGCTTTCTTT.

The genes are TRBV28 and TRBJ2-7; D is tentatively TRBD1 or TRBD2 (5 bases each). The CDR3 is made up of 12 amino acids. From germline, CDR1 is MDHEN and CDR2 SYDVKM. V lost 3 bases and J lost 7, with 10 bases in between. In DNA, the CDR3 is TGTGCCAGCAGTTTGCTAGGGACGGAGCAGTACTTC. This translates into CASSLLGTEQYF.

The V and J genes are TRBV25-1 and TRBJ1-5; unclear D gene. The CDR3 sequence is 12 residues long. The germline V gene encodes CDR1 MGHDK and CDR2 SYGVNS. Trimming took 5 bases from V and 3 from J, leaving 5 bases between them. The CDR3 loop reads CASSSYNQPQHF. Here the CDR3 DNA reads TGTGCCAGCAGTTCTTACAATCAGCCCCAGCATTTT.

The chain has TRBV7-8 and TRBJ2-3; 9 bases are shared with TRBD1. With 5 bases clipped from V and 1 base from J, the junction kept 4 bases outside the gene matches. CDR1 SGHVS and CDR2 FQNEAQ come from the germline V gene. The CDR3 contains 15 residues. This chain's CDR3 is CASSVRDRGTDTQYF. CDR3 in DNA: TGTGCCAGCAGCGTCCGGGACAGGGGCACAGATACGCAGTATTTT. Based on the CDR3 plus reference TRBV7-8 and TRBJ2-3, the full variable domain is GAGVSQSPRYKVAKRGQDVALRCDPISGHVSLFWYQQALGQGPEFLTYFQNEAQLDKSGLPSDRFFAERPEGSVSTLKIQRTQQEDSAVYLCASSVRDRGTDTQYFGPGTRLTVL.

This chain joins TRBV7-2 and TRBJ1-2; 7 bases agree with TRBD1. V lost 1 base to trimming and J lost 8 bases; unmatched junction nucleotides: 4. Germline-derived CDR1 and CDR2 are SGHTA and FQGNSA. This CDR3 is 13 amino acids long. CDR3 residues: CASSLGQGKGYTF. The CDR3 nucleotides read TGTGCCAGCAGCTTAGGACAGGGAAAAGGCTACACCTTC.

This clone was observed a few times. One junction end disagrees with the germline gene, perhaps due to a read error. This chain links TRBV7-7 with TRBJ2-1; TRBD2 matches 12 bases. This CDR3 is 16 amino acids long. Per the germline V gene, CDR1 is SSHAT and CDR2 is FNYEAQ (reference sequence). The CDR3 DNA reads TGTGCTAGCAGCCGCGGACTAGCGGGAAACTACAATGAGCAGTTCTTC. Translating it yields CASSRGLAGNYNEQFF.

The CDR3 loop is CASTPQGNTGELFF. The CDR3 nucleotides are TGTGCCAGCACCCCACAGGGGAACACCGGGGAGCTGTTTTTT. This rearrangement joins TRBV7-9 to TRBJ2-2; a weak D match, TRBD1 (6 bases). The CDR3 consists of 14 residues. V shed 7 bases and J shed 1 base, with 10 bases lying between them. Germline CDR1 reads SEHNR; CDR2 reads FQNEAQ (reference sequence).

V usage is TRBV6-1 and J usage is TRBJ1-4; 8 bases are a match to TRBD1. V was pared by 7 bases and J by 8 bases, with 9 bases of the junction left unmatched. The length of the CDR3 is 14 residues. The V gene's germline CDR1 is MNHNS and CDR2 SASEGT. The CDR3 sequence: CASIKGQGVEKLFF. The DNA for the CDR3 is TGTGCCAGCATTAAAGGACAGGGTGTGGAAAAACTGTTTTTT.